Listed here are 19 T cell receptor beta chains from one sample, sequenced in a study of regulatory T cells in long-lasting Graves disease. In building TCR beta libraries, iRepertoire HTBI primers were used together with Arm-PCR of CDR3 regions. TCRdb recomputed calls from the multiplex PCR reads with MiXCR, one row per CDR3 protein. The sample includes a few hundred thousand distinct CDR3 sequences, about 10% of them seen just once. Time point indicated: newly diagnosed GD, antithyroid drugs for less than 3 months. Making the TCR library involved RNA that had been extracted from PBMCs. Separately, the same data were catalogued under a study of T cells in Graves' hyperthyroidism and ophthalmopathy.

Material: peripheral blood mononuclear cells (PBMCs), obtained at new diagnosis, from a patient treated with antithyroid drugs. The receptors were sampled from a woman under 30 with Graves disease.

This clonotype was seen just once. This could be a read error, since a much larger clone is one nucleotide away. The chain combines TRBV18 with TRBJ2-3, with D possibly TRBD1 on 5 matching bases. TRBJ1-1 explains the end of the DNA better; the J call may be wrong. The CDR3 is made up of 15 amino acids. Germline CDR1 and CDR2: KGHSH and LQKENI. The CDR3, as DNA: TGTGCCTGCTCACCTATGAGTGGGGGTCGGACTGAAGCTTTCTTT. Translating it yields CACSPMSGGRTEAFF.

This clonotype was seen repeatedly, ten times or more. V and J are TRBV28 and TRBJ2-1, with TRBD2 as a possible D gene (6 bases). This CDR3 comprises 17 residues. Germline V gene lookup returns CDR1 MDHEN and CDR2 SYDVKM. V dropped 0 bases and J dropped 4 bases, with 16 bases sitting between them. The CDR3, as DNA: TGTGCCAGCAGTTTATGGGTGTCGCGGGAATTATACAATGAGCAGTTCTTC. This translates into CASSLWVSRELYNEQFF.

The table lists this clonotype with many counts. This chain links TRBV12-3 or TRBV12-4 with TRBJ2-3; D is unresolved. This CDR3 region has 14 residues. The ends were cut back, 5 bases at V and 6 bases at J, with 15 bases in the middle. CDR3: CASSLALHGDTQYF. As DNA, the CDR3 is TGTGCCAGCAGTCTCGCCCTGCATGGGGATACGCAGTATTTT.

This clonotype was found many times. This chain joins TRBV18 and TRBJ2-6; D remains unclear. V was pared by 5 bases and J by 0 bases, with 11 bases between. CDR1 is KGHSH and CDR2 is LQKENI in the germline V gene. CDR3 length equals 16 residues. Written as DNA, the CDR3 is TGTGCCAGCTCAGAATTTCGCCTCTCTGGGGCCAACGTCCTGACTTTC. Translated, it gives CASSEFRLSGANVLTF.

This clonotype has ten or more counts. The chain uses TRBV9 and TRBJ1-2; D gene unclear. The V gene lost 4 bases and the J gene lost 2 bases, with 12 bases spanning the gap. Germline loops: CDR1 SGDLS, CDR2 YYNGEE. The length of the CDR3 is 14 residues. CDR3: CASSPLVRNYGYTF. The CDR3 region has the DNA TGTGCCAGCAGCCCCCTCGTAAGAAACTATGGCTACACCTTC.

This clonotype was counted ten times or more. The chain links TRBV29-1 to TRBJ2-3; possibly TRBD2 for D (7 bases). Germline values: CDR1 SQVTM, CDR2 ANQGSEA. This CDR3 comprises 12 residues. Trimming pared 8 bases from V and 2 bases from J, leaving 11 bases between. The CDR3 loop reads CSSGGHTDTQYF. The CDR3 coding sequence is TGCAGCTCCGGGGGGCACACAGATACGCAGTATTTT.

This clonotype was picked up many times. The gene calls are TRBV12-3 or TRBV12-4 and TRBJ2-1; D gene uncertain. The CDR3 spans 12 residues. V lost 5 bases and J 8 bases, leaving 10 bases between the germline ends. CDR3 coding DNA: TGTGCCAGCAGTGTTCGAGAGTATGAGCAGTTCTTC. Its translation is CASSVREYEQFF.

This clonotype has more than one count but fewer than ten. The CDR3 DNA reads TGCGCCAGCAGCCAAGATAAGTTCAATCAGCCCCAGCATTTT. The encoded protein is CASSQDKFNQPQHF. The gene calls are TRBV4-1 and TRBJ1-5; D gene ambiguous. CDR3 length: 14 residues. Germline V CDR1 and CDR2: MGHRA, YSYEKL. Trimming stripped 0 bases from V and 3 bases from J, with 6 bases between.

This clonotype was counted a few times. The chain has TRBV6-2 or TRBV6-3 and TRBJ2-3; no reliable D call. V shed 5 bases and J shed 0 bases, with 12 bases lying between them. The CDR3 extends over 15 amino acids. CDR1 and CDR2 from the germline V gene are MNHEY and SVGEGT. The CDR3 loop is CASSEAIGSTDTQYF. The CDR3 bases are TGTGCCAGCAGTGAAGCGATCGGGAGCACAGATACGCAGTATTTT.

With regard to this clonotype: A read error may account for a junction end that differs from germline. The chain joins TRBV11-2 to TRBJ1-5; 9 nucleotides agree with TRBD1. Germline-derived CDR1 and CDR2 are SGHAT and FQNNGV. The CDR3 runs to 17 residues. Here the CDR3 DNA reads TGTGCCAGCAGCCAAGGGGGACAGGGCCTTGGCAATCGGCCCCAGCATTTT. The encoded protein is CASSQGGQGLGNRPQHF.

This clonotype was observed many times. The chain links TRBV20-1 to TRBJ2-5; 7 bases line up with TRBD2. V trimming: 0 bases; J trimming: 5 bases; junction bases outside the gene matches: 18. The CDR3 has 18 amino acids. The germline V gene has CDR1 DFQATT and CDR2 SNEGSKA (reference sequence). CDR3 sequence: CSARDSHWRETLWETQYF. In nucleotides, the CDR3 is TGCAGTGCTAGAGATTCCCATTGGCGGGAGACACTTTGGGAGACCCAGTACTTC.

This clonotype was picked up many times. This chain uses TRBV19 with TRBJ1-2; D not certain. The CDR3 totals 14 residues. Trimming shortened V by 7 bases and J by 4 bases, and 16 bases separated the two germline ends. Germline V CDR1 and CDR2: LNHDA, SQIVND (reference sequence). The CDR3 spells CASTKNSLSYGYTF. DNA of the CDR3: TGTGCCAGTACCAAGAACAGCCTAAGCTATGGCTACACCTTC.

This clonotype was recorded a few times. CDR3 sequence reads: CASAILPNTEAFF. CDR3 coding DNA: TGTGCCAGCGCCATCCTGCCGAACACTGAAGCTTTCTTT. The chain uses TRBV7-3 and TRBJ1-1; D not certain. Deletions cut 8 bases from V and 1 base from J, with 11 bases between. There are 13 residues in the CDR3. In germline, CDR1 is SGHTA, CDR2 FQGTGA.

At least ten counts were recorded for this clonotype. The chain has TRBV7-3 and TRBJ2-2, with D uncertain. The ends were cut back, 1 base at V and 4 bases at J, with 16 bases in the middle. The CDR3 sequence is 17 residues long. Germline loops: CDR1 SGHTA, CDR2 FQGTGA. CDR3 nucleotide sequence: TGTGCCAGCAGCTTAAGTCTAATCACCGCTGGCACCGGGGAGCTGTTTTTT. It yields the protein CASSLSLITAGTGELFF.

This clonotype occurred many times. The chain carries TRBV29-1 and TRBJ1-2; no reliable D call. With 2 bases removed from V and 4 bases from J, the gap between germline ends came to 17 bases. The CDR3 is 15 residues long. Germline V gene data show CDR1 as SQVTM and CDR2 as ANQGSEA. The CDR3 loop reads CSVELRLPSSYGYTF. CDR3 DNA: TGCAGCGTTGAACTAAGGCTGCCAAGTTCCTATGGCTACACCTTC.

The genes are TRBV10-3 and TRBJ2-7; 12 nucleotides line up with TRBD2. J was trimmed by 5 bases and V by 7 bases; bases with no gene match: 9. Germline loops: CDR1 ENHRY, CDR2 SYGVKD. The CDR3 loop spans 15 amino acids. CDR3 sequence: CAITMTSGSLHEQYF. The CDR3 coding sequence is TGTGCCATCACCATGACTAGCGGGAGCCTCCACGAGCAGTACTTC.

Here the CDR3 reads CATSRDLPSTDTQYF. The CDR3 DNA sequence: TGTGCCACCAGCAGAGACTTACCAAGCACAGATACGCAGTATTTT. The chain links TRBV15 to TRBJ2-3; D remains unclear. The CDR3 is made up of 15 amino acids. Germline assignment: CDR1 LNHNV and CDR2 YYDKDF (reference sequence). Trimming removed 0 bases at V and 0 bases at J, with 7 bases between.

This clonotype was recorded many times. CDR3 DNA sequence: TGTGCCAGCAGCTCTCTAGCGGGAGCCCCTATAGCCAAAAACATTCAGTACTTC. It translates to CASSSLAGAPIAKNIQYF. The rearrangement links TRBV11-1 to TRBJ2-4, with 10 bases matching TRBD2. From germline, CDR1 is SGHAT and CDR2 FQDESV (reference sequence). The CDR3 runs to 18 residues. J gave up 0 bases and V 4 bases, and 9 bases lay outside the gene matches.

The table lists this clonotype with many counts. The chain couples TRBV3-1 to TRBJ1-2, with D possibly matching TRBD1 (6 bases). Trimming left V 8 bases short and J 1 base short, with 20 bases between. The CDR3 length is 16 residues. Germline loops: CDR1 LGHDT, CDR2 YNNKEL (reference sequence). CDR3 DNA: TGTGCCAGCGCCCAAGTAGGAGGGGGTGATAACTATGGCTACACCTTC. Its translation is CASAQVGGGDNYGYTF.